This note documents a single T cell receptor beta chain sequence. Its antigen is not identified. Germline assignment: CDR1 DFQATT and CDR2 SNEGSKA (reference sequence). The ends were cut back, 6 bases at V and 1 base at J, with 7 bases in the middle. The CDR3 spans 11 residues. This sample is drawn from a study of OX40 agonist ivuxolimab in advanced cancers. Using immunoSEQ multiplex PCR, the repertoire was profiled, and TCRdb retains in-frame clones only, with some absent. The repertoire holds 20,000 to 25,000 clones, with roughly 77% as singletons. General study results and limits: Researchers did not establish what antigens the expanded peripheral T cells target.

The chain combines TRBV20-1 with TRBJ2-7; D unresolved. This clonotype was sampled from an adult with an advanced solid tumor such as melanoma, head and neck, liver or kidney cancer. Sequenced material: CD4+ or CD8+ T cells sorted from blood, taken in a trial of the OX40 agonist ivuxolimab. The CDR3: CSAALSYEQYF. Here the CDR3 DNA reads TGCAGTGCGGCGTTATCCTACGAGCAGTACTTC.